The entry below describes one T cell receptor (beta chain). Looked up from germline, CDR1 is GTSNPN and CDR2 is SVGIG (reference sequence). V was shortened by 1 base and J by 7 bases, with 11 bases between the two germline ends. CDR3 length: 14 amino acids. This specimen comes from a study of CD8+ T cells in alopecia areata. Sequencing relied on a cDNA template that was reverse transcribed from extracted RNA. Libraries were prepared by immunoSEQ multiplex PCR; TCRdb keeps only in-frame clonotypes and omits some of them. The table records approximately 180,000 clones, 65% to 75% of them present only once.

Sequenced material: CD8+ T cells sorted from blood, taken at week 0. The chain links TRBV30 to TRBJ1-6; no reliable D call. This TCR was sampled from a human donor with alopecia areata. Here the CDR3 reads CAWSDGSTNSPLHF. The DNA for the CDR3 is TGTGCCTGGAGTGATGGCAGTACAAATTCACCCCTCCACTTT.